The rows below give T cell receptor beta chains drawn from one sample of a study of early T cells in non-severe SARS-CoV-2 infection. TCRdb passed the 5' RACE reads through MiXCR, listing each CDR3 protein once. Of approximately 22,000 distinct CDR3 sequences detected, less than 7.5% appear once; the ten largest clones hold more than 14%. Specimen: whole blood, collected at baseline. The receptor source for this set is an adult who was a healthcare worker with PCR-confirmed SARS-CoV-2 infection or an uninfected control (not recorded which). CDR3s include the opening cysteine and the closing phenylalanine or tryptophan. The order of the fields is J gene, clone size, D gene, V gene, CDR3 protein, CDR3 DNA. The D gene is left open where the match is weak. Clone size appears in some rows only: once, few, many, or a class for an expanded clone.

j_gene: TRBJ2-2
abundance: many
d_gene: TRBD2
v_gene: TRBV20-1
CDR3aa: CSARDSGGNTGELFF
CDR3nt: TGCAGTGCTAGAGACTCGGGGGGGAACACCGGGGAGCTGTTTTTT

j_gene: TRBJ2-7
abundance: many
d_gene: NA
v_gene: TRBV5-1
CDR3aa: CASSRTGLLAYEQYF
CDR3nt: TGCGCCAGCAGCCGAACAGGTCTCTTAGCCTACGAGCAGTACTTC

j_gene: TRBJ2-7
abundance: NA
d_gene: NA
v_gene: TRBV5-1
CDR3aa: CASSPGRTYEQYF
CDR3nt: TGCGCCAGCAGCCCGGGACGGACCTACGAGCAGTACTTC

j_gene: TRBJ1-5
abundance: many
d_gene: NA
v_gene: TRBV10-3
CDR3aa: CAISDGQYSNQPQHF
CDR3nt: TGTGCCATCAGTGACGGACAGTATAGCAATCAGCCCCAGCATTTT

j_gene: TRBJ1-3
abundance: NA
d_gene: NA
v_gene: TRBV5-1
CDR3aa: CASSLVAGSGNTIYF
CDR3nt: TGCGCCAGCAGCTTGGTGGCAGGGTCTGGAAACACCATATATTTT

j_gene: TRBJ2-2
abundance: few
d_gene: NA
v_gene: TRBV12-3/TRBV12-4
CDR3aa: CASIRGANTGELFF
CDR3nt: TGTGCCAGCATCCGCGGCGCGAACACCGGGGAGCTGTTTTTT

j_gene: TRBJ2-3
abundance: medium-sized
d_gene: NA
v_gene: TRBV24-1
CDR3aa: CATSDAGTNTQYF
CDR3nt: TGTGCCACCAGTGATGCGGGGACGAATACGCAGTATTTT

j_gene: TRBJ2-3
abundance: NA
d_gene: NA
v_gene: TRBV5-4
CDR3aa: CASSSGLHTDTQYF
CDR3nt: TGTGCCAGCAGCTCGGGACTGCACACAGATACGCAGTATTTT

j_gene: TRBJ2-2
abundance: NA
d_gene: NA
v_gene: TRBV2
CDR3aa: CASRGYTGELFF
CDR3nt: TGTGCCAGCAGGGGGTACACCGGGGAGCTGTTTTTT

j_gene: TRBJ2-2
abundance: many
d_gene: NA
v_gene: TRBV5-1
CDR3aa: CASSPPGGQNTGELFF
CDR3nt: TGCGCCAGCAGCCCCCCCGGGGGGCAGAACACCGGGGAGCTGTTTTTT

j_gene: TRBJ1-5
abundance: few
d_gene: TRBD1
v_gene: TRBV18
CDR3aa: CASSSLTGGSEPQHF
CDR3nt: TGTGCCAGCTCATCGCTCACAGGGGGTTCGGAGCCCCAGCATTTT

j_gene: TRBJ2-1
abundance: many
d_gene: TRBD1
v_gene: TRBV7-2
CDR3aa: CASSQDRAAYNEQFF
CDR3nt: TGTGCCAGCAGTCAAGACAGGGCGGCCTACAATGAGCAGTTCTTC

j_gene: TRBJ2-7
abundance: many
d_gene: TRBD1
v_gene: TRBV7-8
CDR3aa: CASSLPGQGVYEQYF
CDR3nt: TGTGCCAGCAGCTTACCCGGACAGGGTGTCTACGAGCAGTACTTC

j_gene: TRBJ1-2
abundance: many
d_gene: NA
v_gene: TRBV6-5
CDR3aa: CASRKPRVEGYTF
CDR3nt: TGTGCCAGCAGAAAGCCTAGGGTCGAAGGCTACACCTTC

j_gene: TRBJ1-6
abundance: many
d_gene: NA
v_gene: TRBV6-4
CDR3aa: CASSVSPGNSPLHF
CDR3nt: TGTGCCAGCAGTGTCTCGCCAGGGAATTCACCCCTCCACTTT

j_gene: TRBJ1-4
abundance: many
d_gene: NA
v_gene: TRBV4-3
CDR3aa: CASSHTPGEKLFF
CDR3nt: TGCGCCAGCAGCCACACACCGGGGGAAAAACTGTTTTTT

j_gene: TRBJ2-7
abundance: many
d_gene: NA
v_gene: TRBV3-1
CDR3aa: CASSPTAAYEQYF
CDR3nt: TGTGCCAGCAGCCCGACGGCTGCCTACGAGCAGTACTTC

j_gene: TRBJ1-1
abundance: few
d_gene: NA
v_gene: TRBV5-1
CDR3aa: CASSFAGTSRGTEAFF
CDR3nt: TGCGCCAGCAGCTTTGCCGGGACCTCCAGAGGCACTGAAGCTTTCTTT

j_gene: TRBJ1-4
abundance: few
d_gene: NA
v_gene: TRBV7-9
CDR3aa: CASSLGLNEKLFF
CDR3nt: TGTGCCAGCAGCTTGGGGCTAAATGAAAAACTGTTTTTT

j_gene: TRBJ2-5
abundance: NA
d_gene: NA
v_gene: TRBV2
CDR3aa: CASRRETQYF
CDR3nt: TGTGCCAGCAGACGTGAGACCCAGTACTTC

j_gene: TRBJ1-1
abundance: few
d_gene: NA
v_gene: TRBV12-3/TRBV12-4
CDR3aa: CASSSRPSIAEAFF
CDR3nt: TGTGCCAGCAGTTCACGGCCGAGTATCGCTGAAGCTTTCTTT

j_gene: TRBJ2-3
abundance: NA
d_gene: NA
v_gene: TRBV24-1
CDR3aa: CATSTGFGTDTQYF
CDR3nt: TGTGCCACCAGCACGGGGTTTGGCACAGATACGCAGTATTTT

j_gene: TRBJ1-1
abundance: many
d_gene: TRBD1
v_gene: TRBV7-6
CDR3aa: CASSLGTDTEAFF
CDR3nt: TGTGCCAGCAGCCTTGGGACAGACACTGAAGCTTTCTTT

j_gene: TRBJ2-5
abundance: many
d_gene: NA
v_gene: TRBV11-2
CDR3aa: CASTAQGETQYF
CDR3nt: TGTGCCAGCACTGCTCAGGGGGAGACCCAGTACTTC

j_gene: TRBJ1-5
abundance: many
d_gene: TRBD1
v_gene: TRBV6-4
CDR3aa: CASSEKGQGCNQPQHF
CDR3nt: TGTGCCAGCAGTGAAAAAGGACAGGGTTGCAATCAGCCCCAGCATTTT